This TCR beta chain was profiled in a study of CD8 T cells in ankylosing spondylitis (dated by TCRdb to about 2017). Study-level background: The study set out to find disease-linked TCR variants by profiling T cell receptor beta repertoires in ankylosing spondylitis patients and healthy donors. In total, the full study cohort was made up of 100 to 140 healthy donors and about two dozen ankylosing spondylitis patients. Peripheral blood was sampled, and synovial fluid was also collected from ankylosing spondylitis patients. What the research found in general, with its limitations: Some of the motif variants had been reported before in the synovial fluid and blood of reactive arthritis patients, a finding that suggests common disease-initiation mechanisms. The disease-linked clones were reported as significantly enriched in matched synovial fluid samples from ankylosing spondylitis patients. Blood from ankylosing spondylitis patients appeared to be characterized by a TCR beta motif composed of eight highly homologous amino acid variants. The disease-linked clones showed a CD8+ phenotype and occurred at relatively low frequencies in peripheral blood.

V is cut by 7 bases and J by 5 bases, and the space between the germline ends is 23 bases. The germline V gene gives CDR1 as SNHLY and CDR2 as FYNNEI. Measured from the cysteine to the phenylalanine, the CDR3 is 16 residues long. Here the CDR3 DNA is all that survives: 48 bases in frame from base 1. The data were produced on an Illumina HiSeq 2500. Quantitative 5'-RACE with molecular barcodes was used to prepare TCR beta libraries. As for how the authors treated the data: A new computational method based on a probabilistic model of VDJ rearrangement was used to identify disease-linked TCR variants. TCRdb handled the public reads itself, with Q25 trimming in fastp and clone calling in MiXCR, and kept productive beta chains. CDR3 protein duplicates are merged, each entry listing the most common genes and DNA. The V and J calls come from TCRdb's annotation, not from the publication. The sample table holds about 240,000 distinct CDR3 sequences, of which around 10% were seen once. Under 7% of the sample is taken by the ten largest.

To note about this clonotype: The antigen this receptor binds is unknown. The sample holds no much larger clone one base away, and base qualities are not on file.

The sample comprised blood, either unsorted or a sorted T cell fraction (not recorded which). The sequence was collected from a male donor with ankylosing spondylitis or in good health (not recorded which). This chain is built from TRBV2 and TRBJ2-5; the best D guess is TRBD2, with 7 bases matching. CDR3 region: CASITAAGAVGETQYF. The nucleotide sequence is TGTGCCAGCATCACAGCGGCGGGGGCTGTAGGGGAGACCCAGTACTTC.